This TCR beta chain was captured in a study of early T cells in non-severe SARS-CoV-2 infection. This clonotype has only a few counts. Each CDR3 protein is one row after TCRdb ran MiXCR on the 5' RACE reads. The sample lists roughly 43,000 distinct CDR3 sequences, about 25% seen once, with about 4.7% in the top ten. This specimen was whole blood, taken at baseline. The clonotype comes from an adult who was a healthcare worker with PCR-confirmed SARS-CoV-2 infection or an uninfected control (not recorded which).

The chain's CDR3 is CASSLGGTFTEAFF. Here the CDR3 DNA reads TGTGCCAGCAGCTTAGGGGGGACATTCACTGAAGCTTTCTTT. This chain links TRBV11-2 with TRBJ1-1; D may be TRBD1 (6 bases). Germline-derived CDR1 and CDR2 are SGHAT and FQNNGV. The CDR3 covers 14 residues. V lost 1 base and J lost 4, with 10 bases in between.